These 22 T cell receptor beta chains originate from one sample sequenced in a study of T cell changes during pregnancy in multiple sclerosis. Measured with immunoSEQ multiplex PCR; TCRdb has only the in-frame clones, and not every one. The sample has over 50,000 clones; approximately 90% are singletons. Source: peripheral blood, taken in the first trimester of pregnancy. The source is a female donor in good health, enrolled as a control in a pregnancy study.

This clone was seen only once. The chain has TRBV18 and TRBJ2-7; TRBD1 agrees at 8 bases. V gave up 2 bases and J gave up 4 bases; unmatched junction bases: 10. The germline V gene encodes CDR1 KGHSH and CDR2 LQKENI. This CDR3 comprises 16 residues. Written as DNA, the CDR3 is TGTGCCAGCTCACCAAACATAGGACAGGGAAGGTACGAGCAGTACTTC. Residues: CASSPNIGQGRYEQYF. Complete variable domain (other parts from reference TRBV18 and TRBJ2-7): NAGVMQNPRHLVRRRGQEARLRCSPMKGHSHVYWYRQLPEEGLKFMVYLQKENIIDESGMPKERFSAEFPKEGPSILRIQQVVRGDSAAYFCASSPNIGQGRYEQYFGPGTRLTVT.

V gene TRBV19 combines with J gene TRBJ1-2; D gene ambiguous. This CDR3 is 13 amino acids long. Germline-derived CDR1 and CDR2 are LNHDA and SQIVND (reference sequence). V shed 10 bases and J shed 4 bases, with 16 bases lying between them. The DNA of the CDR3 is TGTGCCACCACGGGAACAGACTCCTATGGCTACACCTTC. Translating gives CATTGTDSYGYTF.

The chain is built from TRBV2 and TRBJ1-5; tentative D call: TRBD1 (6 bases). V gave up 7 bases and J gave up 0 bases, with 19 bases separating them. Germline CDR1 SNHLY, CDR2 FYNNEI. CDR3 length equals 17 residues. In DNA form, the CDR3 reads TGTGCCAGCATTCGACCCGACAGGCGATATAGCAATCAGCCCCAGCATTTT. It encodes CASIRPDRRYSNQPQHF.

V usage is TRBV6-1 and J usage is TRBJ1-2; D perhaps matches TRBD1 (6 bases). Per germline, CDR1 MNHNS and CDR2 SASEGT. The CDR3 has 13 residues. V was trimmed by 6 bases and J by 0 bases, leaving 8 bases between them. The CDR3 coding sequence is TGTGCCAGCAGGCAGGGGCCTAACTATGGCTACACCTTC. Amino acid sequence: CASRQGPNYGYTF.

The chain links TRBV19 to TRBJ2-1, with 12 bases lining up with TRBD2. The CDR3 contains 15 residues. Trimming took 5 bases from V and 6 from J; bases not matched to a gene: 5. Germline V gene data show CDR1 as LNHDA and CDR2 as SQIVND (reference sequence). CDR3 DNA sequence: TGTGCCAGTAGTCGACTAGCGGGGGAGCTCAATGAGCAGTTCTTC. Protein sequence: CASSRLAGELNEQFF. The full variable domain, completed using reference TRBV19 and TRBJ2-1, is DGGITQSPKYLFRKEGQNVTLSCEQNLNHDAMYWYRQDPGQGLRLIYYSQIVNDFQKGDIAEGYSVSREKKESFPLTVTSAQKNPTAFYLCASSRLAGELNEQFFGPGTRLTVL.

This sequence joins TRBV6-5 and TRBJ2-1; the match to TRBD2 covers 10 bases. The CDR3 loop spans 15 amino acids. V was pared by 2 bases and J by 6 bases, with 4 bases of the junction left unmatched. The germline gives CDR1 MNHEY, CDR2 SVGAGI. CDR3 sequence reads: CASSYEAGGRNEQFF. The CDR3 bases are TGTGCCAGCAGTTACGAAGCGGGGGGGCGCAATGAGCAGTTCTTC.

In nucleotides, the CDR3 is TGTGCCAGCAGCTTGGCCAGCCGAGGCCGGACCGGGGAGCTGTTTTTT. This sequence encodes CASSLASRGRTGELFF. The chain has TRBV5-4 and TRBJ2-2, with unresolved D. The V end was cut by 0 bases, the J end by 5 bases, with 14 bases between. This CDR3 spans 16 amino acids. Germline loops: CDR1 SGHNT, CDR2 YYREEE (reference sequence). Variable domain in full (rest from reference TRBV5-4 and TRBJ2-2): ETGVTQSPTHLIKTRGQQVTLRCSSQSGHNTVSWYQQALGQGPQFIFQYYREEENGRGNFPPRFSGLQFPNYSSELNVNALELDDSALYLCASSLASRGRTGELFFGEGSRLTVL.

V gene TRBV11-3 combines with J gene TRBJ1-4; a possible D gene is TRBD1 (5 bases). The CDR3 sequence is 13 residues long. Germline V CDR1 and CDR2: SGHNT, YENEEA. The ends were cut back, 7 bases at V and 7 bases at J, with 13 bases in the middle. The CDR3 reads CASTTRGGEKLFF. CDR3 coding DNA: TGTGCCAGCACCACCCGCGGGGGTGAAAAACTGTTTTTT.

The genes are TRBV7-9 and TRBJ2-3, with a possible D match to TRBD2 (7 bases). Trimming removed 0 bases from V and 2 bases from J, with 12 bases in between. The CDR3 totals 16 residues. Germline V gene data show CDR1 as SEHNR and CDR2 as FQNEAQ (reference sequence). CDR3 nucleotide sequence: TGTGCCAGCAGCTTAGCGGCCGGGGGGCCCACAGATACGCAGTATTTT. It translates to CASSLAAGGPTDTQYF.

The chain has TRBV5-4 and TRBJ1-1; tentatively, D is TRBD1 (5 bases). The CDR3 is 14 amino acids. Deletions cut 1 base from V and 4 bases from J, with 11 bases between. In germline, CDR1 is SGHNT, CDR2 YYREEE (reference sequence). This CDR3 is CASSLLPGGTEAFF. DNA for the CDR3: TGTGCCAGCAGCTTGCTTCCCGGGGGCACTGAAGCTTTCTTT.

The genes are TRBV7-2 and TRBJ2-5, with D tentatively TRBD1 (5 bases). The CDR3 extends over 14 amino acids. Germline V lookup: CDR1 SGHTA, CDR2 FQGNSA. The V end lost 5 bases, the J end lost 2 bases, and 12 bases lay between the germline ends. The CDR3 DNA reads TGTGCCAGCAGCCTTCAGGGCCTACAAGAGACCCAGTACTTC. This encodes CASSLQGLQETQYF.

The J gene is TRBJ1-2, the V gene TRBV30, with D tentatively TRBD1 (5 bases). CDR1 is GTSNPN, CDR2 SVGIG, per germline (reference sequence). Trimming shortened V by 3 bases and J by 2 bases, and 13 bases separated the two germline ends. This CDR3 is built from 14 residues. CDR3 sequence: CAWRETGWNYGYTF. CDR3 nucleotides: TGTGCCTGGAGGGAAACAGGTTGGAACTATGGCTACACCTTC.

The genes are TRBV9 and TRBJ1-3; 7 bases map to TRBD1. V lost 0 bases and J lost 5; bases outside the gene matches: 8. This CDR3 is built from 16 residues. Germline values: CDR1 SGDLS, CDR2 YYNGEE. The CDR3 bases are TGTGCCAGCAGCGTAGGATTGTCAGGGGGTAGAAACACCATATATTTT. It codes for CASSVGLSGGRNTIYF.

This clone was observed a handful of times. This chain connects TRBV27 to TRBJ1-4; D is unclear. The CDR3 is made up of 14 amino acids. Germline V lookup: CDR1 MNHEY, CDR2 SMNVEV (reference sequence). V shed 3 bases and J shed 0 bases, with 5 bases lying between them. The CDR3 here is CASSLIATNEKLFF. The CDR3 DNA is TGTGCCAGCAGTTTGATAGCAACTAATGAAAAACTGTTTTTT.

The rearrangement joins TRBV5-1 to TRBJ1-2, with 9 nucleotides matching TRBD1. From germline, CDR1 is SGHRS and CDR2 YFSETQ. This CDR3 has 16 amino acids. V shed 6 bases, J shed 4 bases, and the junction held 13 bases outside the gene matches. The CDR3 DNA reads TGCGCCAGCAACAGCGGACAGGGGAAGGTTAGCTATGGCTACACCTTC. Translation: CASNSGQGKVSYGYTF.

The chain employs TRBV4-2 and TRBJ1-2; possible D gene TRBD1, 6 bases. CDR3 size: 14 residues. Trimming cost V 1 base and J 8 bases, with 14 bases left between them. Looked up from germline, CDR1 is LGHNA and CDR2 is YNFKEQ. DNA of the CDR3: TGTGCCAGCAGCCAAGCTAACTCGGGGGGCGGCTACACCTTC. It specifies CASSQANSGGGYTF.

The V gene is TRBV7-8, the J gene TRBJ1-1; 9 bases are shared with TRBD1. With V trimmed by 1 base and J by 10 bases, 4 bases remained unmatched. Germline V gene data show CDR1 as SGHVS and CDR2 as FQNEAQ. The CDR3 sequence is 13 residues long. The CDR3 here is CASSLETGGIAFF. CDR3 sequence (DNA): TGTGCCAGCAGCTTAGAGACAGGGGGAATAGCTTTCTTT. Drawing the rest from reference TRBV7-8 and TRBJ1-1, the complete variable domain is GAGVSQSPRYKVAKRGQDVALRCDPISGHVSLFWYQQALGQGPEFLTYFQNEAQLDKSGLPSDRFFAERPEGSVSTLKIQRTQQEDSAVYLCASSLETGGIAFFGQGTRLTVV.

The V gene is TRBV25-1, the J gene TRBJ1-1; D is unclear. Germline CDR1 and CDR2: MGHDK and SYGVNS. Trimming removed 3 bases at V and 0 bases at J, with 11 bases between. This CDR3 is built from 15 residues. This CDR3 is CASSDDRRMNTEAFF. In DNA, the CDR3 is TGTGCCAGCAGTGACGATAGGCGGATGAACACTGAAGCTTTCTTT.

V is TRBV11-2 and J is TRBJ2-1, with a possible D match to TRBD1 (5 bases). The CDR3 totals 15 residues. V was shortened by 5 bases and J by 1 base, with 12 bases between the two germline ends. Germline V gene data show CDR1 as SGHAT and CDR2 as FQNNGV. CDR3 amino acids: CASSHGQGSYNEQFF. CDR3 sequence (DNA): TGTGCCAGCAGCCACGGACAAGGGTCCTACAATGAGCAGTTCTTC.

This clone was counted a few times. This rearrangement joins TRBV4-2 to TRBJ1-1; a possible D gene is TRBD1 (6 bases). The CDR3 spans 12 residues. V lost 4 bases and J 7 bases, leaving 10 bases between the germline ends. In germline, CDR1 is LGHNA, CDR2 YNFKEQ. CDR3 loop: CASSRVQGEAFF. The CDR3 bases are TGTGCCAGCAGCCGGGTACAGGGTGAAGCTTTCTTT.

The genes are TRBV11-2 and TRBJ2-5; D unresolved. The CDR3 contains 14 residues. V was pared by 3 bases and J by 0 bases, with 8 bases between. The germline V gene encodes CDR1 SGHAT and CDR2 FQNNGV. CDR3 residues: CASSLAGYQETQYF. The CDR3 coding sequence is TGTGCCAGCAGCTTGGCCGGGTACCAAGAGACCCAGTACTTC. Full variable domain (outside the CDR3, taken from reference TRBV11-2 and TRBJ2-5): EAGVAQSPRYKIIEKRQSVAFWCNPISGHATLYWYQQILGQGPKLLIQFQNNGVVDDSQLPKDRFSAERLKGVDSTLKIQPAKLEDSAVYLCASSLAGYQETQYFGPGTRLLVL.

V usage is TRBV30 and J usage is TRBJ1-4; D perhaps matches TRBD1 (6 bases). Germline CDR1 is GTSNPN and CDR2 is SVGIG (reference sequence). V lost 0 bases and J 8 bases, leaving 13 bases between the germline ends. The CDR3 runs 14 residues. CDR3 loop: CAWSVAGVEEKLFF. The CDR3 DNA follows: TGTGCCTGGAGTGTAGCAGGGGTCGAGGAAAAACTGTTTTTT.